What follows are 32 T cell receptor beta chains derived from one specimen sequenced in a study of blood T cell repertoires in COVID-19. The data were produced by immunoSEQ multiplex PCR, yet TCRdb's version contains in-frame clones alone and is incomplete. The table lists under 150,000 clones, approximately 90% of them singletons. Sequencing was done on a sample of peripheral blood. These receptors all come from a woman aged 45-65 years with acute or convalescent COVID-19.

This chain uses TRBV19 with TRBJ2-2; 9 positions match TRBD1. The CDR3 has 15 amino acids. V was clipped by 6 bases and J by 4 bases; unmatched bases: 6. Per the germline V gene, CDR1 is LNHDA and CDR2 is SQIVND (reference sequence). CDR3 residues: CASRIGTGITGELFF. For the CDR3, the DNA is TGTGCCAGTAGAATCGGGACAGGGATCACCGGGGAGCTGTTTTTT.

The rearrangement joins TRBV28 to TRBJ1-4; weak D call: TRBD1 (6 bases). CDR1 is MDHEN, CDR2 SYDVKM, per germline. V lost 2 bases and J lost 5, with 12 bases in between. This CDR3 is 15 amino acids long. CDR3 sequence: CASSLGTGWNEKLFF. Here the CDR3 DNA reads TGTGCCAGCAGTTTAGGTACAGGGTGGAATGAAAAACTGTTTTTT.

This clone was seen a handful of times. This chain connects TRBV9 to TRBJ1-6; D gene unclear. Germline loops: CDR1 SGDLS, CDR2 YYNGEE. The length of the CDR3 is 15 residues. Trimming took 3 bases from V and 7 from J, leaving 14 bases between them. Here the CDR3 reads CASSAPGSLNSPLHF. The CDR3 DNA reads TGTGCCAGCAGCGCACCGGGGTCTCTAAATTCACCCCTCCACTTT.

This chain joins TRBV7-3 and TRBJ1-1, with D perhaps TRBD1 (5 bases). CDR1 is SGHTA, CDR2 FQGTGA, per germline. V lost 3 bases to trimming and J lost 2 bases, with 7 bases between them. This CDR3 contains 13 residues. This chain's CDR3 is CASSFGANTEAFF. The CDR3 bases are TGTGCCAGCAGCTTTGGGGCCAACACTGAAGCTTTCTTT.

The CDR3 here is CASSFGSLNTIYF. The DNA for the CDR3 is TGTGCCAGCAGTTTCGGTAGTCTAAACACCATATATTTT. The V and J genes are TRBV12-3 or TRBV12-4 and TRBJ1-3; unclear D gene. V was pared by 3 bases and J by 6 bases, with 9 bases between. The CDR3 contains 13 residues.

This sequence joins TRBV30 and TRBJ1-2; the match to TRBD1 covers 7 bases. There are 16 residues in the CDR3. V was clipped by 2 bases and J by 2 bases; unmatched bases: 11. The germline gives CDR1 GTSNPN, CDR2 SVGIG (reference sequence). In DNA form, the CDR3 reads TGTGCCTGGAGTCGTCCGGGACAGCTTTTAAACTATGGCTACACCTTC. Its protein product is CAWSRPGQLLNYGYTF. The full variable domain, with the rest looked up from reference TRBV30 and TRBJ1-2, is SQTIHQWPATLVQPVGSPLSLECTVEGTSNPNLYWYRQAAGRGLQLLFYSVGIGQISSEVPQNLSASRPQDRQFILSSKKLLLSDSGFYLCAWSRPGQLLNYGYTFGSGTRLTVV.

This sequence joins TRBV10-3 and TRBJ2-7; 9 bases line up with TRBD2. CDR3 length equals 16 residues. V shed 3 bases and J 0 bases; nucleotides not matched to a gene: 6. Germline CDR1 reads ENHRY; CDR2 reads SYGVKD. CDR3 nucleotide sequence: TGTGCCATCAGTGACTTACTAGCGGGTAACTCCTACGAGCAGTACTTC. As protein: CAISDLLAGNSYEQYF.

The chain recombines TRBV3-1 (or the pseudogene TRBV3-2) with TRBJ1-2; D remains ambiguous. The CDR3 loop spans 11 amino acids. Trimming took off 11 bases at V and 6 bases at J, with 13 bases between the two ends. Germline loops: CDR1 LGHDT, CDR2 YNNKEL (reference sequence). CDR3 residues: CASSSPHGYTF. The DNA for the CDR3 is TGTGCCTCTTCCTCTCCCCATGGCTACACCTTC.

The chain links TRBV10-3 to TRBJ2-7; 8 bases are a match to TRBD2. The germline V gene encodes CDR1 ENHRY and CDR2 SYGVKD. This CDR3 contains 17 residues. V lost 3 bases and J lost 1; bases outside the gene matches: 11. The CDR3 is CAISDPPLAGQSYEQYF. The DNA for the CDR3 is TGTGCCATCAGTGACCCCCCTTTAGCGGGACAATCCTACGAGCAGTACTTC.

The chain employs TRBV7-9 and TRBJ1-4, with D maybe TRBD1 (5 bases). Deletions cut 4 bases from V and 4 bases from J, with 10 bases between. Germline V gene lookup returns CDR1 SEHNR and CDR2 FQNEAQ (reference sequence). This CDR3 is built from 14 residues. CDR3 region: CASSSKGINEKLFF. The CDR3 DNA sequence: TGTGCCAGCAGCTCCAAGGGGATTAATGAAAAACTGTTTTTT. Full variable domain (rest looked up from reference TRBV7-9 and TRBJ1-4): DTGVSQNPRHKITKRGQNVTFRCDPISEHNRLYWYRQTLGQGPEFLTYFQNEAQLEKSRLLSDRFSAERPKGSFSTLEIQRTEQGDSAMYLCASSSKGINEKLFFGSGTQLSVL.

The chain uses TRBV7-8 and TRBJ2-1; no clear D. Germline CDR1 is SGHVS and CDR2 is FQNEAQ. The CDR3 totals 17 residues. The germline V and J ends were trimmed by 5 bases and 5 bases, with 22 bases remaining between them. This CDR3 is CASSISLRSSENNEQFF. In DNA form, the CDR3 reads TGTGCCAGCAGCATCAGCCTAAGAAGTTCGGAGAACAATGAGCAGTTCTTC. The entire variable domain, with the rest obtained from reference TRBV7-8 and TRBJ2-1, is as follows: GAGVSQSPRYKVAKRGQDVALRCDPISGHVSLFWYQQALGQGPEFLTYFQNEAQLDKSGLPSDRFFAERPEGSVSTLKIQRTQQEDSAVYLCASSISLRSSENNEQFFGPGTRLTVL.

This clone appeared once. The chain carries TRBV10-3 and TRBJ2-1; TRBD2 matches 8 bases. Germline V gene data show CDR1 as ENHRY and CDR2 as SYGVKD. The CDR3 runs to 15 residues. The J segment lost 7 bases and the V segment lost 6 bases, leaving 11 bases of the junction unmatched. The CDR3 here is CAIRKGTSQLNEQFF. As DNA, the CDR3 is TGTGCCATCAGGAAAGGGACTAGTCAGTTAAATGAGCAGTTCTTC.

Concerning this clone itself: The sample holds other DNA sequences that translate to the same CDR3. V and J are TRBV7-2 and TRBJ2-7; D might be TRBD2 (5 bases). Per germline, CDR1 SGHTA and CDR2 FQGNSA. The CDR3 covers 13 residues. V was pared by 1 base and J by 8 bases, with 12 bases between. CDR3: CASSLEIPGKQYF. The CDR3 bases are TGTGCCAGCAGCTTAGAGATTCCCGGGAAGCAGTACTTC.

CDR3 bases: TGTGCCAGCCAGGGACAGACAAACTATAATTCACCCCTCCACTTT. Translating gives CASQGQTNYNSPLHF. This chain uses TRBV6-5 with TRBJ1-6; TRBD1 aligns across 7 bases. Unmatched junction bases numbered 7, after V lost 8 bases and J lost 3 bases. This CDR3 is 15 amino acids long. Germline assignment: CDR1 MNHEY and CDR2 SVGAGI.

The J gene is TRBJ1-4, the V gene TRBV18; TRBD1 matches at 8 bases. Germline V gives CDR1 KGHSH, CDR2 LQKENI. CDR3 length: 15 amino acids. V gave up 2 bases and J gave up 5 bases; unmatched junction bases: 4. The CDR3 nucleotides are TGTGCCAGCTCACCAATGACAGGGGAAAATGAAAAACTGTTTTTT. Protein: CASSPMTGENEKLFF.

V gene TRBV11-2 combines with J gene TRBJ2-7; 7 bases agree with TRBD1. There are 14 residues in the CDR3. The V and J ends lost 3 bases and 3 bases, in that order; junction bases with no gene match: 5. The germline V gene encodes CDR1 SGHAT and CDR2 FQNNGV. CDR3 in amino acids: CASSFGQGDYEQYF. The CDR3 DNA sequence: TGTGCCAGCAGCTTCGGGCAGGGGGACTACGAGCAGTACTTC.

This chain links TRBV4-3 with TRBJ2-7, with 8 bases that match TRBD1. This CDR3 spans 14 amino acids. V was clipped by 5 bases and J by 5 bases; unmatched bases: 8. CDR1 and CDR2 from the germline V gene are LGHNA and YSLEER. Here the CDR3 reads CASSSDRGGDEQYF. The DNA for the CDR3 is TGCGCCAGCAGCTCCGACAGGGGTGGCGACGAGCAGTACTTC.

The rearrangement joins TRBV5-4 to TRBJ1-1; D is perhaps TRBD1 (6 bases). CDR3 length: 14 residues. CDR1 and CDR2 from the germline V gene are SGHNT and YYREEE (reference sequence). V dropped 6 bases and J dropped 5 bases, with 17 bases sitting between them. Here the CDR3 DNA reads TGTGCCAGCAACGCCTTGGACAGACCAACTGAAGCTTTCTTT. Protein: CASNALDRPTEAFF.

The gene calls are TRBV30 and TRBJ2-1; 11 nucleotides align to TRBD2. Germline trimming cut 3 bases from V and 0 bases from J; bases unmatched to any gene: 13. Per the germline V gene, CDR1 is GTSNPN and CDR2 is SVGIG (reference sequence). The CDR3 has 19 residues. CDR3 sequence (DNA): TGTGCCTGGAGCCCGACTAGCGGGAATTTTATTGGCTCCTACAATGAGCAGTTCTTC. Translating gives CAWSPTSGNFIGSYNEQFF.

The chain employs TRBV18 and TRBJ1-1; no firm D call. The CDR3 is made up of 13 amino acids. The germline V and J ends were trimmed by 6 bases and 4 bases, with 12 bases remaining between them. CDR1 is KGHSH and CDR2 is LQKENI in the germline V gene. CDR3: CASSPPEGTEAFF. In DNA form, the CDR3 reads TGTGCCAGCTCCCCCCCCGAGGGCACTGAAGCTTTCTTT.

In nucleotides, the CDR3 is TGTGCCAGCAGCCTAGGACTAGCGGGGCTCTACGAGCAGTACTTC. Residues: CASSLGLAGLYEQYF. V is TRBV9 and J is TRBJ2-7; TRBD2 matches at 12 bases. The germline gives CDR1 SGDLS, CDR2 YYNGEE. This CDR3 has 15 residues. Trimming cost V 4 bases and J 3 bases; bases outside gene matches: 5.

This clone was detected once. The CDR3 bases are TGTGCCAGCAGCTTAGGCGTACTAGCGGGGGGTGGTAACACCGGGGAGCTGTTTTTT. Protein product: CASSLGVLAGGGNTGELFF. V gene TRBV7-2 combines with J gene TRBJ2-2; 12 nucleotides agree with TRBD2. After removal of 1 base from V and 2 bases from J, the junction contained 8 bases not matched to a gene. The germline V gene encodes CDR1 SGHTA and CDR2 FQGNSA. The CDR3 loop spans 19 amino acids.

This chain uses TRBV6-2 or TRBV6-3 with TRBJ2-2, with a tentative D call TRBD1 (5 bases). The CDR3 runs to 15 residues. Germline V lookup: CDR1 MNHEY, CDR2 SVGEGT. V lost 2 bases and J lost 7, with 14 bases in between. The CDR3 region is CASSYGSGSGGELFF. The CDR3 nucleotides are TGTGCCAGCAGTTACGGGTCAGGGTCCGGCGGGGAGCTGTTTTTT.

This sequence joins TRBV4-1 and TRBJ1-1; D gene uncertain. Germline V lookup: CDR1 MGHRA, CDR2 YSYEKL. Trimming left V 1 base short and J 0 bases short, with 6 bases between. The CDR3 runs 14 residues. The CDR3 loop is CASSQAEMNTEAFF. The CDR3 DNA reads TGCGCCAGCAGCCAAGCGGAGATGAACACTGAAGCTTTCTTT.

Written as DNA, the CDR3 is TGTGCCAGCAGCTCTAGCGGGAGGGTAGAGGAGACCCAGTACTTC. Translated: CASSSSGRVEETQYF. V is TRBV28 and J is TRBJ2-5; 12 nucleotides line up with TRBD2. Per germline, CDR1 MDHEN and CDR2 SYDVKM. CDR3 length: 15 residues. Germline trimming cut 6 bases from V and 5 bases from J; bases unmatched to any gene: 7.

CDR3 in DNA: TGTGCCACCTTCTCCGAGATGAACACTGAAGCTTTCTTT. It is translated as CATFSEMNTEAFF. The gene calls are TRBV2 and TRBJ1-1; no clear D. Trimming took off 10 bases at V and 0 bases at J, with 12 bases between the two ends. This CDR3 is 13 amino acids long. Germline lookup yields CDR1 SNHLY and CDR2 FYNNEI.

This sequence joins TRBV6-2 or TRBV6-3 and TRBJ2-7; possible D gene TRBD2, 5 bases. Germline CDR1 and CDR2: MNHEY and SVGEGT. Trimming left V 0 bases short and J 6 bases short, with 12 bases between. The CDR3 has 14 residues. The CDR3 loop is CASSYSNVGGEQYF. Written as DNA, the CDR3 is TGTGCCAGCAGTTACTCCAACGTCGGAGGCGAGCAGTACTTC.

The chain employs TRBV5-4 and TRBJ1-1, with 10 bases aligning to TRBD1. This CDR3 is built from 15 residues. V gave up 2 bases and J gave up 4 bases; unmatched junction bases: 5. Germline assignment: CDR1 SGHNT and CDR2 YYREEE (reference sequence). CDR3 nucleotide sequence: TGTGCCAGCAGCTTTAGACAGGGGGCAAGCACTGAAGCTTTCTTT. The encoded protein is CASSFRQGASTEAFF. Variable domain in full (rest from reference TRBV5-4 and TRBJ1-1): ETGVTQSPTHLIKTRGQQVTLRCSSQSGHNTVSWYQQALGQGPQFIFQYYREEENGRGNFPPRFSGLQFPNYSSELNVNALELDDSALYLCASSFRQGASTEAFFGQGTRLTVV.

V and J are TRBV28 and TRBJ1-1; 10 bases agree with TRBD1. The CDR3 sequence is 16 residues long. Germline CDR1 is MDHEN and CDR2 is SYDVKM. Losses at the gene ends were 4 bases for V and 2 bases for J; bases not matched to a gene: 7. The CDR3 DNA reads TGTGCCAGCAGTTCACCTCGGGACAGGGGAAACACTGAAGCTTTCTTT. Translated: CASSSPRDRGNTEAFF. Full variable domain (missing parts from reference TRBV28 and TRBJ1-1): DVKVTQSSRYLVKRTGEKVFLECVQDMDHENMFWYRQDPGLGLRLIYFSYDVKMKEKGDIPEGYSVSREKKERFSLILESASTNQTSMYLCASSSPRDRGNTEAFFGQGTRLTVV.

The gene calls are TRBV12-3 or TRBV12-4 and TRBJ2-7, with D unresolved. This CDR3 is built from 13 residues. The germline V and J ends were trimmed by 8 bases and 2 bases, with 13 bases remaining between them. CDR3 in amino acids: CASHQIVTYEQYF. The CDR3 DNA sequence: TGTGCCAGCCATCAGATTGTCACCTACGAGCAGTACTTC.

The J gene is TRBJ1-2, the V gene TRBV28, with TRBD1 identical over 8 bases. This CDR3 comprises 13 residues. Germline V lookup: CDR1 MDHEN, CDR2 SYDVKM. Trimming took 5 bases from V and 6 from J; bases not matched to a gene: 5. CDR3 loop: CASSPGQGDGYTF. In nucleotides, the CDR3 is TGTGCCAGCAGTCCCGGACAGGGCGATGGCTACACCTTC.

The CDR3 loop is CASGPGQGNSPLHF. The CDR3 DNA reads TGTGCTAGTGGACCGGGACAGGGAAATTCACCCCTCCACTTT. The chain recombines TRBV12-5 with TRBJ1-6, with TRBD1 matching 9 bases. J lost 7 bases, V lost 6 bases, and 4 bases had no gene match. Germline CDR1 and CDR2: LGHNT and FRNRAP. This CDR3 region has 14 residues.